The sequence of this T cell receptor (beta chain) was determined in a study of T cell changes during pregnancy in multiple sclerosis. The repertoire was sequenced with immunoSEQ multiplex PCR; TCRdb's copy has only in-frame clones and lacks some. The sample has tens of thousands of clones, 75% to 95% seen once; the top ten hold about 2%. The receptor was derived from a female donor with multiple sclerosis, enrolled in a pregnancy study. Sequencing was performed on peripheral blood, taken in the first trimester of pregnancy.

For the CDR3, the DNA is TGTGCCAGTGTTGACAGGGGGCGGAATGAGCAGTTCTTC. As protein: CASVDRGRNEQFF. The genes are TRBV6-6 and TRBJ2-1; 10 bases fit TRBD1. CDR3 size: 13 residues. Per the germline V gene, CDR1 is MNHNY and CDR2 is SVGAGI (reference sequence). V lost 9 bases to trimming and J lost 7 bases; unmatched junction nucleotides: 6.